Reported below is one T cell receptor beta chain. Its target antigen remains unknown. Base qualities are missing; no much larger clone stands one base away. The sample contains more than one DNA sequence encoding this CDR3. These data are taken from a study of shared clonotypes between healthy human individuals (dated by TCRdb to the early 2020s). Notes on the research overall: The cohort included three men and a couple of women between 18 and 49 years of age. To increase sequencing depth and limit assay-specific biases, different laboratories used diverse techniques to prepare libraries and sequence TCR repertoires. For each donor, three plates each were used for CD4 naive and CD4 memory, two plates were used for CD8 naive, and one plate was used for CD8 memory. The study deeply sequenced blood TCR repertoires of about five healthy adults to estimate repertoire size and the extent of clonotype sharing between individuals. Each donor's leukapheresis produced roughly between about 0.9 and 9.5 billion PBMCs.

The donors were healthy, HIV-negative adults who had no recently reported acute infections or vaccinations. Only Caucasian adults living in Nashville, Tennessee, USA were represented among the donors. CD4+ T cells were enriched through magnetic negative selection, after which naive cells were positively selected on CD45RA and the remaining negative fraction served as the memory subset. Blood was obtained by leukapheresis, after which PBMCs were separated by Ficoll-Histopaque density gradient centrifugation and cryopreserved in liquid nitrogen vapor phase. Purity and quantity of every magnetically sorted T cell population were checked by analytical flow cytometry. From each sorted fraction, genomic DNA was isolated and quantified by UV absorbance on a Nanodrop 2000c. The CDR3 has 14 amino acids, counting the end cysteine and phenylalanine. The DNA shown is the 42-base CDR3, in frame from base 1. From V the trimming removes 5 bases and from J it removes 4 bases, while the gene matches leave 3 bases of the junction unaccounted for. For CDR1 and CDR2, the germline V gene (reference sequence) lists MNHNY and SVGAGI.

The investigation overall reported the following: Estimated clonotype richness was generally larger for naive than for memory subsets. Sharing across a handful of donors was observed for approximately 5% of naive CD4, less than 4% of naive CD8, 2% to 2.5% of memory CD4, and roughly 0.4% of memory CD8 clonotypes. Sampling was limited to blood, and TCR repertoires in tissue likely differ from TCR repertoires in blood. Incomplete sequencing was indicated by rarefaction of sorted-subset datasets, despite the large sequencing depth. The small number of donors limited the genetic and exposure-history diversity represented. Compared with non-shared clonotypes, the clonotypes found in all four sorted-subset donors had higher generation probabilities. Pairwise subsampling led to the expectation that sequencing depth would affect the degree of clonotype sharing among donors.

Using the deep immunoSEQ assay, TCR CDR3 regions were amplified from genomic DNA by multiplex PCR. Extracted genomic DNA from each cell subset was distributed evenly across all wells of several immunoSEQ 96-well plates, and each plate was treated as a replicate. For sorted subsets, roughly 200 ng genomic DNA, equal to 30,000 to 35,000 T cell genomes, was loaded into each replicate PCR. Purified libraries were measured with a Qubit 3.0 fluorometer, size-checked on a Bioanalyzer 2100, and measured again with the KAPA Library Quantification kit. A separate single-read 150-cycle Illumina NextSeq 550 flow cell was used to sequence each immunoSEQ 96-well plate. As for the authors' bioinformatics: The immunoSEQ output contained only junctional sequences without quality scores, so filtering could not match that applied to full-length reads. Sequences were annotated with PyIR, a Python wrapper for IgBLAST v1.9, using IMGT germline references to assign V/J genes and CDR3. Any read was removed if the V/J assignment was weak (E-value above 1e-6), the CDR3 was missing, or the read contained stop codons, out-of-frame junctions, or ambiguous translated residues. V3J clonotypes were defined as sequences sharing an identical inferred V gene, J gene, and CDR3 amino acid sequence. Percentage overlap between repertoires was calculated by dividing the number of shared unique clonotypes by the size of the smaller repertoire. Three approaches were used to assess repertoire richness: RTK rarefaction, the Chao1 estimator, and Recon v2.1 estimates of unobserved clonotypes. Generation probabilities were computed with OLGA for all TCRbeta clonotypes obtained by the gDNA method from several donors. In its TCRdb copy, this immuneACCESS table keeps in-frame sequences only and misses some clones. Where compared with another copy, unresolved V genes explain less than half of these, and the others have no known cause. V and J calls and clone size are copied from that table; D and trimming were computed from the DNA. The sample table records around 2.5 million clones; roughly 93% of these occur just once. 0.35% to 0.45% of the sample goes to the ten largest clones.

The chain employs TRBV6-6 and TRBJ1-3; 9 central nucleotides agree with TRBD1. The TCR was taken from a man in his late teens or twenties in good health. Some clones in this sample may be carry-over from other donors' samples. The sequencing input was naive CD4+ T cells from PBMCs. The cell subset or site label, read with the paper, signifies: CD45RA+ positively selected. The CDR3: CASSLQGAGNTIYF. The DNA sequence is as follows: TGTGCCAGCAGTCTACAGGGGGCCGGAAACACCATATATTTT.